The 6 T cell receptor beta chains reported below all come from one sample, sequenced in a study of T cells in Graves' hyperthyroidism and ophthalmopathy. There were TCR beta CDR3 regions amplified from RNA transcripts. TCR CDR3 regions were first amplified by RT-PCR with HTBI primers. Using its own MiXCR run on the multiplex PCR reads, TCRdb lists one record per CDR3 protein. Of roughly 800,000 distinct CDR3 sequences listed, 35% to 45% were seen once; the top ten hold 8.9%. Sequenced input: blood. The receptors derive from a man in his late teens or twenties with Graves' hyperthyroidism.

This clonotype has a count of ten or more. V and J are TRBV5-5 and TRBJ2-5, with D tentatively TRBD2 (5 bases). Trimming pared 6 bases from V and 3 bases from J, leaving 15 bases between. Germline-derived CDR1 and CDR2 are SGHKS and YYEKEE (reference sequence). The CDR3 consists of 14 residues. The CDR3 bases are TGTGCCAGCACCATTGGGCCGGAGGAAGAGACCCAGTACTTC. Amino acid sequence: CASTIGPEEETQYF.

V usage is TRBV5-1 and J usage is TRBJ2-7; 13 nucleotides line up with TRBD2. V was clipped by 4 bases and J by 6 bases; unmatched bases: 10. The CDR3 spans 16 residues. Germline V gene data show CDR1 as SGHRS and CDR2 as YFSETQ. CDR3 DNA: TGCGCCAGCAGCATCACAGCCGGGACTAGCGGGACCGAGCAGTACTTC. It encodes CASSITAGTSGTEQYF.

Details on this clonotype: A much larger clone sits a single nucleotide away, making a read error possible. This chain links TRBV20-1 with TRBJ2-5; D is undetermined. Germline V gene data show CDR1 as DFQATT and CDR2 as SNEGSKA (reference sequence). The CDR3 has 14 residues. CDR3 in DNA: TGCAGTGCTAGAGATCGGAGTGACAAAGAGACCCAGTGCTTC. This translates into CSARDRSDKETQCF.

The J gene is TRBJ1-5, the V gene TRBV19, with D perhaps TRBD1 (5 bases). V lost 3 bases, J lost 10 bases, and 13 bases lay in between. Per germline, CDR1 LNHDA and CDR2 SQIVND (reference sequence). This CDR3 is built from 13 residues. CDR3 loop: CASSIEGRHPQHF. The CDR3 bases are TGTGCCAGTAGTATTGAGGGGCGTCATCCCCAGCATTTT.

This clonotype came up once. This sequence joins TRBV10-3 and TRBJ1-4, with D hard to call. Germline loops: CDR1 ENHRY, CDR2 SYGVKD. This CDR3 is 12 amino acids long. Trimming took 11 bases from V and 11 from J, leaving 18 bases between them. The CDR3 protein is CAPNPTEEKLFF. CDR3 in DNA: TGTGCCCCCAACCCGACGGAAGAGAAACTGTTTTTT.

This clonotype was seen many times. The gene calls are TRBV10-3 and TRBJ2-7; D remains ambiguous. The V end was cut by 0 bases, the J end by 4 bases, with 7 bases between. This CDR3 is 13 amino acids long. Germline assignment: CDR1 ENHRY and CDR2 SYGVKD. CDR3 bases: TGTGCCATCAGTGAGTCGTACGCGTACGAGCAGTACTTC. Protein product: CAISESYAYEQYF.